This T cell receptor (beta chain) was found in a study of T cell changes during pregnancy in multiple sclerosis. This CDR3 comprises 13 residues. V was pared by 0 bases and J by 8 bases, with 9 bases between. This clone appeared once. The assay was immunoSEQ multiplex PCR, and TCRdb's table has in-frame clones only and misses some. This sample has about 55,000 clones, with more than 80% found just once. The sequence derives from a female donor with multiple sclerosis, enrolled in a pregnancy study. The chain combines TRBV5-3 with TRBJ2-1; D uncertain. TRBV5-3 carries the ORF label, with uncertain function. This sample comprised CD4+ T cells from peripheral blood mononuclear cells, obtained in the first trimester of pregnancy. The CDR3 region has the DNA TGTGCCAGAAGCTTGGTCAGGTTCCATGAGCAGTTCTTC. Amino acid sequence: CARSLVRFHEQFF.